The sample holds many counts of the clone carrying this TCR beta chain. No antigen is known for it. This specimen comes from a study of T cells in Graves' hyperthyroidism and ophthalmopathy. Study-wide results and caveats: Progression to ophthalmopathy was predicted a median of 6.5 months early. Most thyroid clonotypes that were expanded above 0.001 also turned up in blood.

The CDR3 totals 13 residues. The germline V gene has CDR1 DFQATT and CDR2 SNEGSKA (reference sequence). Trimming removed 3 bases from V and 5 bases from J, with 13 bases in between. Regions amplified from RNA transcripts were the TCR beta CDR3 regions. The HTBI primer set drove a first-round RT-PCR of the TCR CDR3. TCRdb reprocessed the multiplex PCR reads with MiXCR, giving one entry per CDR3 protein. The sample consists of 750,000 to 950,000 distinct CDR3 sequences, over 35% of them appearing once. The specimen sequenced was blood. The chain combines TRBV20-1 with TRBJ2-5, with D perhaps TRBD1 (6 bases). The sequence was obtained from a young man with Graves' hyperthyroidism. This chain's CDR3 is CSASVRQGETQYF. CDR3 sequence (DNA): TGCAGTGCTAGTGTCAGGCAGGGGGAGACCCAGTACTTC.